The rows below give T cell receptor beta chains drawn from one sample of a study of metastatic and nonmetastatic thyroid tumors. TCRdb reassembled clones from the PCR reads with MiXCR. The sample carries 75,000 to 95,000 clones, roughly 12% recorded once. The sequencing input was blood. All receptors derive from a female donor with papillary thyroid cancer or a benign thyroid nodule (not recorded which). Some clones in this sample may be carry-over from other donors' samples. The CDR3 runs from the conserved cysteine through the conserved F or W. A D gene is named only where the DNA matches it firmly. Some rows mark clone size as missing; the rest say once, few, many or name a class of expanded clone.

J | V | size | D | CDR3 | DNA
TRBJ2-6 | TRBV30 | many | NA | CAWSKTRGRGASGANVLTF | TGTGCCTGGAGCAAAACTCGAGGAAGGGGAGCCTCTGGGGCCAACGTCCTGACTTTC
TRBJ2-7 | TRBV9 | many | NA | CASSGPTYEQYF | TGTGCCAGCAGCGGCCCTACCTACGAGCAGTACTTC
TRBJ2-1 | TRBV19 | many | TRBD2 | CASSMGGELRYNEQFF | TGTGCCAGTAGTATGGGGGGGGAGCTTAGGTACAATGAGCAGTTCTTC
TRBJ1-2 | TRBV19 | many | NA | CASSIPGSPYGYTF | TGTGCCAGTAGTATCCCCGGGTCGCCATATGGCTACACCTTC
TRBJ1-2 | TRBV12-3/TRBV12-4 | NA | NA | CASSLHGQAKGYGYTF | TGTGCCAGCAGTCTGCACGGACAAGCCAAAGGCTATGGCTACACCTTC
TRBJ2-7 | TRBV28 | few | TRBD1 | CASSLSWTGGYEQYF | TGTGCCAGCAGTTTATCCTGGACAGGCGGCTACGAGCAGTACTTC
TRBJ1-6 | TRBV6-1 | many | NA | CASSGAPGNSPLHF | TGTGCCAGCAGTGGAGCACCGGGGAATTCACCCCTCCACTTT
TRBJ2-3 | TRBV5-4 | few | TRBD2 | CASSWTSGRATDTRYF | TGTGCCAGCAGCTGGACTAGCGGGAGGGCCACAGATACGCGGTATTTT
TRBJ1-2 | TRBV12-3/TRBV12-4 | many | NA | CATDRGTF | TGTGCCACCGATAGGGGGACCTTC
TRBJ2-2 | TRBV2 | many | NA | CASLQGLANTGELFF | TGTGCCAGCCTCCAGGGACTCGCGAACACCGGGGAGCTGTTTTTT
TRBJ2-2 | TRBV6-2/TRBV6-3 | many | TRBD2 | CASSREDTGELFF | TGTGCCAGCAGCCGGGAGGACACCGGGGAGCTGTTTTTT
TRBJ2-1 | TRBV24-1 | many | TRBD2 | CATSDATAGAYNEQFF | TGTGCCACCAGTGACGCAACAGCGGGAGCCTACAATGAGCAGTTCTTC
TRBJ2-7 | TRBV6-5 | few | NA | CASSYSSPIGRPYEQYF | TGTGCCAGCAGTTACTCCTCCCCTATTGGGAGGCCCTACGAGCAGTACTTC
TRBJ1-2 | TRBV7-8 | many | NA | CASSLNPLRNGYTF | TGTGCCAGCAGCCTCAATCCATTGCGTAATGGCTACACCTTC
TRBJ2-3 | TRBV12-3/TRBV12-4 | NA | NA | CASSFQGRTDTQYF | TGTGCCAGCAGTTTTCAGGGGAGGACAGATACGCAGTATTTT
TRBJ1-5 | TRBV28 | many | TRBD1 | CASSRLGTGGRLGNQPQHF | TGTGCCAGCAGTAGGCTTGGGACAGGGGGTAGGTTGGGCAATCAGCCCCAGCATTTT
TRBJ2-1 | TRBV6-1 | many | NA | CASSQQHMGYVSYNEQFF | TGTGCCAGCAGTCAACAGCACATGGGGTACGTTTCCTACAATGAGCAGTTCTTC
TRBJ1-1 | TRBV7-9 | many | NA | CAIGPPGGTNTEAFF | TGTGCCATCGGTCCCCCGGGGGGGACGAACACTGAAGCTTTCTTT
TRBJ1-1 | TRBV19 | many | TRBD1 | CASKTGGWGKQGAEAFF | TGTGCCAGTAAGACCGGTGGGTGGGGAAAACAGGGGGCTGAAGCTTTCTTT
TRBJ2-1 | TRBV5-1 | many | TRBD1 | CASSILQGANNEQFF | TGCGCCAGCAGCATCTTACAGGGGGCTAACAATGAGCAGTTCTTC
TRBJ2-7 | TRBV5-1 | many | TRBD1 | CASSPQGDSYEQYF | TGCGCCAGCAGCCCACAGGGGGACTCCTACGAGCAGTACTTC
TRBJ2-7 | TRBV5-6 | many | TRBD2 | CASSFLAGGSYEQYF | TGTGCCAGCAGCTTCCTAGCGGGAGGCTCCTACGAGCAGTACTTC
TRBJ2-1 | TRBV11-2 | many | NA | CASSLDWASNEQFF | TGTGCCAGCAGCTTAGATTGGGCCTCTAATGAGCAGTTCTTC
TRBJ1-2 | TRBV28 | many | NA | CASSYVLPANYGYTF | TGTGCCAGCAGTTACGTCCTGCCAGCTAACTATGGCTACACCTTC
TRBJ2-5 | TRBV2 | NA | NA | CASTPVLSGARGETQYF | TGTGCCAGCACCCCGGTACTATCGGGAGCCCGCGGAGAGACCCAGTACTTC
TRBJ2-7 | TRBV6-2/TRBV6-3 | many | TRBD2 | CASSLAGGPKGDEQYF | TGTGCCAGCAGCCTAGCGGGAGGGCCAAAAGGCGACGAGCAGTACTTC